The T cell receptor (beta chain) described here comes from a study of cytomegalovirus exposure and HLA in healthy donors. Here immunoSEQ multiplex PCR was the method, and the copy in TCRdb shows in-frame clones only, minus some. The data contain 200,000 to 300,000 clones, around nine tenths of them seen just once; the ten biggest clones take up less than 3%. As for this clone: The antigen remains unidentified.

CDR1 MNHEY and CDR2 SMNVEV come from the germline V gene (reference sequence). The CDR3 sequence is 14 residues long. The germline V and J ends were trimmed by 3 bases and 7 bases, with 13 bases remaining between them. Study-level findings and limits: Three CMV-associated chains proved CMV antigen-specific in vitro. Within the 120 or so validation repertoires, first-cohort TCR clusters tended to co-occur, according to a later analysis.

The sequence came from a man aged 18-30 years in good health and CMV-seronegative. The genes are TRBV27 and TRBJ1-5, with D maybe TRBD1 (5 bases). Material: PBMCs. The CDR3 DNA follows: TGTGCCAGCAGTTTGGGTAGGGGCTCCCAGCCCCAGCATTTT. Translation gives CASSLGRGSQPQHF.